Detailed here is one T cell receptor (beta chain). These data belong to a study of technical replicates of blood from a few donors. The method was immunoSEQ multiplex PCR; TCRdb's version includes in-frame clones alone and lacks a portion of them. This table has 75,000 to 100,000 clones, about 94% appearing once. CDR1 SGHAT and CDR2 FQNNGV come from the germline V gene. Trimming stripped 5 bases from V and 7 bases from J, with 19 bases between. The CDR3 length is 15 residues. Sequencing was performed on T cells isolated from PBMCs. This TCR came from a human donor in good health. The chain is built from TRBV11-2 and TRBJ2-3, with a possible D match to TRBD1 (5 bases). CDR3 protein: CASSRTAYQGNTQYF. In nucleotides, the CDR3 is TGTGCCAGCAGCCGCACCGCCTACCAGGGAAATACGCAGTATTTT. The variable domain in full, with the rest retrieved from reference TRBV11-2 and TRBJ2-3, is EAGVAQSPRYKIIEKRQSVAFWCNPISGHATLYWYQQILGQGPKLLIQFQNNGVVDDSQLPKDRFSAERLKGVDSTLKIQPAKLEDSAVYLCASSRTAYQGNTQYFGPGTRLTVL.